One and the same sample provided the 12 T cell receptor beta chains below, sequenced in a study of blood T cells in healthy people across ages. Primers used in a second PCR of about 6 to 12 cycles were a sample-barcoded 5' primer and a J-beta primer mix. TCRdb used MiXCR to reprocess the 5' RACE reads, holding one entry per CDR3 protein. The table includes about 570,000 distinct CDR3 sequences, approximately 27% detected once. Sequencing was carried out using blood. The receptors derive from a woman in her 70s in good health.

CDR3 nucleotide sequence: TGTGCCAGCAGCTTAGCGGGACAGGGGAAATTTTCACCCCTCCACTTT. Protein: CASSLAGQGKFSPLHF. The chain carries TRBV7-2 and TRBJ1-6; TRBD1 agrees at 10 bases. In germline, CDR1 is SGHTA, CDR2 FQGNSA. J gave up 9 bases and V 0 bases, and 5 bases lay outside the gene matches. There are 16 residues in the CDR3.

This sequence joins TRBV20-1 and TRBJ2-5, with 8 positions matching TRBD2. There are 14 residues in the CDR3. Germline CDR1 DFQATT, CDR2 SNEGSKA (reference sequence). Losses at the gene ends were 2 bases for V and 1 base for J; bases not matched to a gene: 3. The CDR3 region has the DNA TGCAGTGCTAGAAATCGGGGGGGCCAAGAGACCCAGTACTTC. Protein: CSARNRGGQETQYF.

V and J are TRBV2 and TRBJ1-5; no clear D. V was trimmed by 6 bases and J by 3 bases, leaving 9 bases between them. Germline CDR1 and CDR2: SNHLY and FYNNEI. This CDR3 region has 13 residues. The DNA of the CDR3 is TGTGCCAGCAGCGCTCTATTCAATCAGCCCCAGCATTTT. This encodes CASSALFNQPQHF.

This clonotype occurred a few times. The gene calls are TRBV5-4 and TRBJ2-3; D uncertain. V was cut by 1 base and J by 2 bases, with 11 bases left in between. The CDR3 length is 15 residues. Germline lookup yields CDR1 SGHNT and CDR2 YYREEE (reference sequence). CDR3 sequence reads: CASSLLTAPTDTQYF. The CDR3 DNA follows: TGTGCCAGCAGCTTGTTGACGGCTCCCACAGATACGCAGTATTTT.

The rearrangement uses TRBV5-1 and TRBJ1-1, with 7 bases aligning to TRBD1. With V trimmed by 2 bases and J by 4 bases, 8 bases remained unmatched. Per germline, CDR1 SGHRS and CDR2 YFSETQ. The CDR3 length is 15 residues. The CDR3 is CASSLFDRVATEAFF. CDR3 DNA: TGCGCCAGCAGCTTATTCGACAGGGTGGCCACTGAAGCTTTCTTT.

This clonotype was seen more than once but under ten times. The chain joins TRBV6-5 to TRBJ2-7; 15 bases map to TRBD2. The V and J ends lost 6 bases and 2 bases, in that order; junction bases with no gene match: 8. Looked up from germline, CDR1 is MNHEY and CDR2 is SVGAGI. The CDR3 has 17 residues. The CDR3 loop is CASSRTSGGGSPYEQYF. CDR3 in DNA: TGTGCCAGCAGCCGGACTAGCGGGGGGGGTTCTCCCTACGAGCAGTACTTC.

This clonotype turned up a few times. V gene TRBV2 combines with J gene TRBJ2-3, with D possibly matching TRBD1 (6 bases). The germline gives CDR1 SNHLY, CDR2 FYNNEI. The germline V and J ends were trimmed by 4 bases and 7 bases, with 12 bases remaining between them. This CDR3 region has 13 residues. DNA of the CDR3: TGTGCCAGCAGTGGTGGGGGCATCAATACGCAGTATTTT. Translated: CASSGGGINTQYF. Filled out from reference TRBV2 and TRBJ2-3, the complete variable domain reads EPEVTQTPSHQVTQMGQEVILRCVPISNHLYFYWYRQILGQKVEFLVSFYNNEISEKSEIFDDQFSVERPDGSNFTLKIRSTKLEDSAMYFCASSGGGINTQYFGPGTRLTVL.

As concerns this clonotype: Being one base from a much bigger clone, this may be a read error. The DNA for the CDR3 is TGTGCCAGCAGTACTAACTATGGCTACACCTTC. Translating it yields CASSTNYGYTF. The V and J genes are TRBV12-3 or TRBV12-4 and TRBJ1-2; D is uncertain. The CDR3 is 11 residues long. Trimming pared 5 bases from V and 0 bases from J, leaving 1 base between.

This clonotype was picked up a small number of times. The chain is built from TRBV7-2 and TRBJ2-3, with 12 bases lining up with TRBD2. The CDR3 has 18 residues. Germline V gene data show CDR1 as SGHTA and CDR2 as FQGNSA. J lost 3 bases, V lost 7 bases, and 14 bases had no gene match. The CDR3 sequence is CASTMRRTSGEETDTQYF. The CDR3 coding sequence is TGTGCCAGCACGATGCGAAGGACTAGCGGGGAAGAAACAGATACGCAGTATTTT.

This clonotype was recorded a few times. This chain connects TRBV7-7 to TRBJ2-5, with 10 bases identical to TRBD1. The J call may be incorrect, as the DNA end agrees better with TRBJ2-1. Germline values: CDR1 SSHAT, CDR2 FNYEAQ (reference sequence). There are 15 residues in the CDR3. The CDR3 coding sequence is TGTGCCAGCAGCTTAGGGGGACAGGGGTCGGATGAGCAGTTCTTC. Translated: CASSLGGQGSDEQFF.

Only a few counts were recorded for this clonotype. The V call is TRBV7-3, the J call TRBJ1-1, with D unresolved. The germline V gene has CDR1 SGHTA and CDR2 FQGTGA. V was pared by 0 bases and J by 1 base, with 6 bases between. CDR3 length: 14 residues. The CDR3 DNA sequence: TGTGCCAGCAGCTTAACTAGCAGGAACACTGAAGCTTTCTTT. This gives the protein CASSLTSRNTEAFF.

The rearrangement uses TRBV14 and TRBJ1-2; no firm D call. V dropped 3 bases and J dropped 4 bases, with 15 bases sitting between them. In germline, CDR1 is SGHDN, CDR2 FVKESK. The CDR3 is 15 residues long. The DNA of the CDR3 is TGTGCCAGCAGCCATGGCTTTGCGGCTGTCTATGGCTACACCTTC. Encoded protein: CASSHGFAAVYGYTF. The full variable domain, rest sourced from reference TRBV14 and TRBJ1-2, is EAGVTQFPSHSVIEKGQTVTLRCDPISGHDNLYWYRRVMGKEIKFLLHFVKESKQDESGMPNNRFLAERTGGTYSTLKVQPAELEDSGVYFCASSHGFAAVYGYTFGSGTRLTVV.